This T cell receptor beta chain came from a study of human T cells and chemical hapten exposure. Overall study: Donors were sensitized with 2% DPC on the upper inner arm.

Overall study findings and caveats: Relative to controls, expanded TCRs formed significantly more large CDR3 similarity clusters.

TCRdb reprocessed the RACE reads via MiXCR and lists one record per CDR3 protein. Of over 75,000 distinct CDR3 sequences detected, roughly a tenth appear once; the ten largest clones hold approximately 1%. This CDR3 has 14 residues. V was clipped by 3 bases and J by 7 bases, with 15 bases between them. From germline, CDR1 is SGHAT and CDR2 FQNNGV. Time point meaning: patch test 3, about 24 weeks after DPC sensitization. As to treatment: therapeutic diphenylcyclopropenone sensitization with weekly scalp DPC. Notes on this clonotype: Its antigen remains unknown.

This sample comprised whole blood, obtained in connection with sensitization to the hapten diphenylcyclopropenone (DPC). The origin of this receptor is a woman aged 25 to 39 with alopecia areata. Some clones in this sample may be carry-over from other donors' samples. This rearrangement joins TRBV11-2 to TRBJ2-5; TRBD1 is a possible D gene (6 bases). The DNA of the CDR3 is TGTGCCAGCAGCTTTACGGACCGCAGGGGGACCCAGTACTTC. Protein product: CASSFTDRRGTQYF.